A single sample is the source of the 31 T cell receptor beta chains below, sequenced in a study of shared clonotypes between healthy human individuals. TCRdb's copy holds only in-frame clones and misses some; the assay was immunoSEQ multiplex PCR. The sample carries 2 million to 3 million clones, over 85% recorded once. The sequenced material came from naive CD4+ T cells from PBMCs. Described subset: CD45RA+ positively selected. Receptors originate from a man aged 18 to 35 in good health. Some clones in this sample may be carry-over from other donors' samples.

A word on this clone: The sample has other DNA sequences that encode this CDR3 too. V gene TRBV18 combines with J gene TRBJ1-4, with D possibly matching TRBD1 (6 bases). Trimming left V 6 bases short and J 5 bases short, with 13 bases between. The CDR3 is 14 residues long. Germline lookup yields CDR1 KGHSH and CDR2 LQKENI. The CDR3 reads CASSPGQGNEKLFF. The CDR3 bases are TGTGCCAGCTCCCCGGGGCAGGGGAATGAAAAACTGTTTTTT.

In this sample, this clone turned up once. The chain carries TRBV5-1 and TRBJ1-4; 7 nucleotides align to TRBD1. Germline CDR1 and CDR2: SGHRS and YFSETQ. After removal of 4 bases from V and 5 bases from J, the junction contained 8 bases not matched to a gene. The length of the CDR3 is 15 residues. The CDR3 DNA is TGCGCCAGCAGCCCAACAGGGGCCGTAAATGAAAAACTGTTTTTT. Translating it yields CASSPTGAVNEKLFF. The full variable domain, its missing parts supplied by reference TRBV5-1 and TRBJ1-4, is KAGVTQTPRYLIKTRGQQVTLSCSPISGHRSVSWYQQTPGQGLQFLFEYFSETQRNKGNFPGRFSGRQFSNSRSEMNVSTLELGDSALYLCASSPTGAVNEKLFFGSGTQLSVL.

This sequence joins TRBV19 and TRBJ1-5; tentative D call: TRBD1 (6 bases). The germline CDR1 and CDR2 sequences are LNHDA and SQIVND (reference sequence). The CDR3 length is 14 residues. V was trimmed by 6 bases and J by 6 bases, leaving 15 bases between them. The chain's CDR3 is CASSNTGRAQPQHF. CDR3 nucleotides: TGTGCCAGTAGCAACACAGGGAGGGCTCAGCCCCAGCATTTT.

This clone was seen more than once but under ten times. The rearrangement links TRBV28 to TRBJ2-7; no clear D gene. Trimming left V 5 bases short and J 7 bases short, with 9 bases between. In germline, CDR1 is MDHEN, CDR2 SYDVKM. The CDR3 totals 11 residues. The CDR3, as DNA: TGTGCCAGCAGTCCCTTGAGTGAGCAGTACTTC. Protein sequence: CASSPLSEQYF.

In regard to this clone: Other DNA sequences in the same sample also yield this CDR3. The chain couples TRBV7-2 to TRBJ2-5; D gene ambiguous. Trimming pared 3 bases from V and 1 base from J, leaving 3 bases between. Germline V gene lookup returns CDR1 SGHTA and CDR2 FQGNSA. The CDR3 sequence is 12 residues long. The CDR3 nucleotides read TGTGCCAGCAGCTTGCCCCAAGAGACCCAGTACTTC. Encoded protein: CASSLPQETQYF.

J is TRBJ2-1 and V is TRBV30, with D possibly being TRBD1 (5 bases). The CDR3 consists of 15 residues. The germline CDR1 and CDR2 sequences are GTSNPN and SVGIG (reference sequence). The ends were cut back, 3 bases at V and 0 bases at J, with 12 bases in the middle. CDR3 nucleotide sequence: TGTGCCTGGAGAGGGGCTCCGGGCTCCTACAATGAGCAGTTCTTC. This gives the protein CAWRGAPGSYNEQFF.

The chain recombines TRBV9 with TRBJ2-2; D is unclear. Germline CDR1 reads SGDLS; CDR2 reads YYNGEE. The CDR3 extends over 14 amino acids. Trimming removed 1 base from V and 1 base from J, with 5 bases in between. As DNA, the CDR3 is TGTGCCAGCAGCGTATTACTGAACACCGGGGAGCTGTTTTTT. This codes for CASSVLLNTGELFF.

This chain joins TRBV5-4 and TRBJ1-1; D is perhaps TRBD1 (5 bases). The CDR3 totals 15 residues. Germline V CDR1 and CDR2: SGHNT, YYREEE (reference sequence). Trimming shortened V by 4 bases and J by 4 bases, and 17 bases separated the two germline ends. The CDR3: CASSTGGQSFTEAFF. Written as DNA, the CDR3 is TGTGCCAGCAGCACTGGGGGTCAGTCCTTCACTGAAGCTTTCTTT.

V is TRBV7-2 and J is TRBJ2-3, with 7 nucleotides matching TRBD1. Germline assignment: CDR1 SGHTA and CDR2 FQGNSA. This CDR3 region has 14 residues. Trimming cost V 4 bases and J 7 bases; bases outside gene matches: 8. The CDR3 loop reads CASSSDRWANTQYF. CDR3 nucleotide sequence: TGTGCCAGCAGCTCGGACAGGTGGGCGAATACGCAGTATTTT.

This clone has a handful of counts. The chain employs TRBV19 and TRBJ1-5; D unresolved. This CDR3 comprises 14 residues. Per germline, CDR1 LNHDA and CDR2 SQIVND (reference sequence). Deletions cut 3 bases from V and 10 bases from J, with 16 bases between. CDR3: CASSIRGEVSPQHF. The CDR3 DNA sequence: TGTGCCAGTAGTATTCGAGGAGAAGTCAGCCCCCAGCATTTT.

The rearrangement joins TRBV19 to TRBJ1-5; D unresolved. The germline V gene encodes CDR1 LNHDA and CDR2 SQIVND (reference sequence). V lost 4 bases, J lost 5 bases, and 15 bases lay in between. There are 15 residues in the CDR3. The DNA of the CDR3 is TGTGCCAGTAGTACCACGGGCCCGGCGCATCAGCCCCAGCATTTT. Amino acids: CASSTTGPAHQPQHF. The entire variable domain, with the rest obtained from reference TRBV19 and TRBJ1-5, is as follows: DGGITQSPKYLFRKEGQNVTLSCEQNLNHDAMYWYRQDPGQGLRLIYYSQIVNDFQKGDIAEGYSVSREKKESFPLTVTSAQKNPTAFYLCASSTTGPAHQPQHFGDGTRLSIL.

This chain links TRBV7-2 with TRBJ1-1, with D hard to call. Germline V gives CDR1 SGHTA, CDR2 FQGNSA. V was shortened by 5 bases and J by 0 bases, with 10 bases between the two germline ends. The CDR3 is made up of 14 amino acids. The DNA of the CDR3 is TGTGCCAGCAGCCCCGGGCTTATGAACACTGAAGCTTTCTTT. It translates to CASSPGLMNTEAFF.

The chain couples TRBV5-4 to TRBJ2-3, with 9 bases fitting TRBD2. CDR3 size: 14 residues. After removal of 1 base from V and 4 bases from J, the junction contained 1 base not matched to a gene. CDR1 and CDR2 from the germline V gene are SGHNT and YYREEE (reference sequence). The CDR3 DNA sequence: TGTGCCAGCAGCTTGCCTAGCGGGGCAGATACGCAGTATTTT. Its protein is CASSLPSGADTQYF.

V usage is TRBV5-6 and J usage is TRBJ2-7, with 8 bases lining up with TRBD2. The CDR3 is 18 amino acids. V was clipped by 6 bases and J by 3 bases; unmatched bases: 20. Per the germline V gene, CDR1 is SGHDT and CDR2 is YYEEEE. CDR3 sequence reads: CASTPGAGAPRGYYEQYF. CDR3 DNA sequence: TGTGCCAGCACCCCAGGAGCGGGAGCCCCCCGTGGGTACTACGAGCAGTACTTC.

This chain joins TRBV11-2 and TRBJ2-5, with 12 bases aligning to TRBD2. CDR3 length equals 14 residues. Trimming took 6 bases from V and 5 from J; bases not matched to a gene: 4. Germline V gene data show CDR1 as SGHAT and CDR2 as FQNNGV. As DNA, the CDR3 is TGTGCCAGCAGACGGACTAGCGGGATGGAGACCCAGTACTTC. Residues: CASRRTSGMETQYF.

The rearrangement joins TRBV4-1 to TRBJ2-5, with D perhaps matching TRBD1 (5 bases). Trimming took off 8 bases at V and 1 base at J, with 11 bases between the two ends. This CDR3 has 13 amino acids. Germline CDR1 MGHRA, CDR2 YSYEKL. The CDR3 region is CASGATFQETQYF. Here the CDR3 DNA reads TGCGCCAGCGGGGCTACTTTCCAAGAGACCCAGTACTTC.

The rearrangement uses TRBV5-1 and TRBJ1-5; D is unclear. This CDR3 is built from 14 residues. The V and J ends lost 0 bases and 3 bases respectively, with 7 bases between them. Germline lookup yields CDR1 SGHRS and CDR2 YFSETQ. The CDR3 DNA sequence: TGCGCCAGCAGCTTGGGGGAAATCAATCAGCCCCAGCATTTT. This translates into CASSLGEINQPQHF.

V gene TRBV4-3 combines with J gene TRBJ2-3; TRBD2 is a possible D gene (5 bases). This CDR3 contains 13 residues. Germline V CDR1 and CDR2: LGHNA, YSLEER. Trimming took off 1 base at V and 6 bases at J, with 8 bases between the two ends. The CDR3 protein is CASSQVGVDTQYF. The CDR3 DNA is TGCGCCAGCAGCCAAGTGGGAGTGGATACGCAGTATTTT.

The chain is built from TRBV5-1 and TRBJ1-2, with 10 bases fitting TRBD1. The germline gives CDR1 SGHRS, CDR2 YFSETQ. J gave up 2 bases and V 4 bases, and 14 bases lay outside the gene matches. The CDR3 extends over 18 amino acids. The DNA for the CDR3 is TGCGCCAGCAGCCCAGTTTTGACAGGGGGCGAGGGGAACTATGGCTACACCTTC. This translates into CASSPVLTGGEGNYGYTF.

This sequence joins TRBV5-6 and TRBJ1-2; D is unclear. CDR3 length: 12 residues. Trimming removed 4 bases from V and 7 bases from J, with 11 bases in between. Germline V lookup: CDR1 SGHDT, CDR2 YYEEEE. CDR3 in amino acids: CASSNTGGGYTF. CDR3 bases: TGTGCCAGCAGCAACACTGGTGGTGGCTACACCTTC.

The chain links TRBV28 to TRBJ2-7; D not resolved. The CDR3 has 12 amino acids. The V end was cut by 3 bases, the J end by 6 bases, with 9 bases between. Germline V gives CDR1 MDHEN, CDR2 SYDVKM. DNA for the CDR3: TGTGCCAGCAGTTTTTCGTTGCGCGAGCAGTACTTC. Its protein product is CASSFSLREQYF.

This clone was detected only once. The V call is TRBV6-1, the J call TRBJ2-1, with unresolved D. CDR1 MNHNS and CDR2 SASEGT come from the germline V gene. The CDR3 loop spans 15 amino acids. Trimming took off 2 bases at V and 6 bases at J, with 14 bases between the two ends. CDR3 region: CASSEQRMVSNEQFF. DNA for the CDR3: TGTGCCAGCAGTGAACAGAGGATGGTCTCCAATGAGCAGTTCTTC.

This clone is a singleton in its sample. The CDR3 nucleotides are TGCGCCAGCAGCTTGGCCCGGACAGGGGGAAGCACAGATACGCAGTATTTT. Its protein product is CASSLARTGGSTDTQYF. V usage is TRBV5-1 and J usage is TRBJ2-3; 10 nucleotides align to TRBD1. The CDR3 totals 17 residues. Germline CDR1 reads SGHRS; CDR2 reads YFSETQ. V was clipped by 0 bases and J by 0 bases; unmatched bases: 4.

The chain joins TRBV18 to TRBJ2-7; TRBD1 might be the D (5 bases). With 2 bases removed from V and 2 bases from J, the gap between germline ends came to 13 bases. The germline CDR1 and CDR2 sequences are KGHSH and LQKENI. The CDR3 consists of 15 residues. CDR3 in amino acids: CASSPDHGAPYEQYF. DNA of the CDR3: TGTGCCAGCTCACCAGACCATGGGGCACCCTACGAGCAGTACTTC. Filled out from reference TRBV18 and TRBJ2-7, the complete variable domain reads NAGVMQNPRHLVRRRGQEARLRCSPMKGHSHVYWYRQLPEEGLKFMVYLQKENIIDESGMPKERFSAEFPKEGPSILRIQQVVRGDSAAYFCASSPDHGAPYEQYFGPGTRLTVT.

V and J are TRBV7-9 and TRBJ2-1; a weak D match, TRBD1 (6 bases). Trimming shortened V by 5 bases and J by 8 bases, and 25 bases separated the two germline ends. CDR3 length equals 17 residues. Per germline, CDR1 SEHNR and CDR2 FQNEAQ (reference sequence). The CDR3 bases are TGTGCCAGCAGCCTTGGGAGAACATTACGGACAGTCGATGAGCAGTTCTTC. Translating it yields CASSLGRTLRTVDEQFF.

CDR3 nucleotides: TGTGCCAGTAGTATCTGGGACATTCAGTACTTC. Encoded protein: CASSIWDIQYF. This chain joins TRBV19 and TRBJ2-4, with D hard to call. The V gene lost 3 bases and the J gene lost 8 bases, with 5 bases spanning the gap. This CDR3 is 11 amino acids long. Germline loops: CDR1 LNHDA, CDR2 SQIVND (reference sequence). Full variable domain (rest looked up from reference TRBV19 and TRBJ2-4): DGGITQSPKYLFRKEGQNVTLSCEQNLNHDAMYWYRQDPGQGLRLIYYSQIVNDFQKGDIAEGYSVSREKKESFPLTVTSAQKNPTAFYLCASSIWDIQYFGAGTRLSVL.

This chain links TRBV5-1 with TRBJ1-2; D gene unclear. Germline CDR1 is SGHRS and CDR2 is YFSETQ. V lost 1 base, J lost 8 bases, and 12 bases lay in between. The CDR3 length is 13 residues. The CDR3 protein is CASSLTLGGGYTF. CDR3 DNA: TGCGCCAGCAGCTTGACTTTAGGCGGGGGCTACACCTTC.

The chain carries TRBV10-3 and TRBJ2-7; D may be TRBD1 or TRBD2 (6 bases each). Trimming left V 6 bases short and J 12 bases short, with 21 bases between. The CDR3 runs 13 residues. Germline CDR1 reads ENHRY; CDR2 reads SYGVKD. The CDR3: CAIRGGQTGLAYF. CDR3 nucleotide sequence: TGTGCCATCAGGGGGGGCCAAACAGGGTTGGCGTACTTC.

The J gene is TRBJ2-1, the V gene TRBV6-1, with D uncertain. Trimming pared 2 bases from V and 8 bases from J, leaving 16 bases between. Germline-derived CDR1 and CDR2 are MNHNS and SASEGT. This CDR3 spans 15 amino acids. CDR3: CASSELSPSEDEQFF. For the CDR3, the DNA is TGTGCCAGCAGTGAATTGAGTCCCAGCGAGGATGAGCAGTTCTTC.

This chain uses TRBV9 with TRBJ2-7; 10 bases are shared with TRBD2. V dropped 2 bases and J dropped 6; count of bases not matched to a gene: 5. Germline CDR1 is SGDLS and CDR2 is YYNGEE. There are 14 residues in the CDR3. The CDR3 here is CASSVSSGSPEQYF. The CDR3 coding sequence is TGTGCCAGCAGCGTCTCTAGCGGGAGTCCCGAGCAGTACTTC.

V gene TRBV11-2 combines with J gene TRBJ2-3; 9 bases fit TRBD2. The CDR3 has 14 amino acids. V was pared by 6 bases and J by 0 bases, with 1 base of the junction left unmatched. Germline V gene data show CDR1 as SGHAT and CDR2 as FQNNGV. This CDR3 is CASRGTSSTDTQYF. The DNA for the CDR3 is TGTGCCAGCAGAGGGACTAGCAGCACAGATACGCAGTATTTT.